One and the same sample provided the 30 T cell receptor beta chains below, sequenced in a study of T cell repertoires in cytomegalovirus infection. TCRdb ran MiXCR on the reads and lists one entry per CDR3 protein. Among about 890,000 distinct CDR3 sequences listed, about 33% were seen once. Antigens for these TCRs are unknown. The sample was cultured CD8+ T cells from PBMCs, taken from culture after CMV antigen stimulation. These receptor sequences come from a human donor in good health (CMV status not recorded). Some clones in this sample may be carry-over from other donors' samples.

This clonotype was counted ten times or more. The chain links TRBV6-2 or TRBV6-3 to TRBJ2-1; TRBD2 aligns across 12 bases. The CDR3 is 17 amino acids. Unmatched junction bases numbered 8, after V lost 4 bases and J lost 4 bases. The germline V gene has CDR1 MNHEY and CDR2 SVGEGT. CDR3 in amino acids: CASSWATSGGPYNEQFF. CDR3 DNA sequence: TGTGCCAGCAGTTGGGCGACTAGCGGGGGACCTTACAATGAGCAGTTCTTC.

This clonotype was seen a handful of times. The J gene is TRBJ1-5, the V gene TRBV27; D is possibly TRBD1 (5 bases). CDR1 MNHEY and CDR2 SMNVEV come from the germline V gene (reference sequence). The length of the CDR3 is 16 residues. V gave up 5 bases and J gave up 2 bases, with 16 bases separating them. The CDR3 DNA reads as TGTGCCAGCAGTCCGTGGGACTTAGGAGGCAATCAGCCCCAGCATTTT. This gives the protein CASSPWDLGGNQPQHF.

This clonotype has a count of ten or more. CDR3 sequence reads: CASSPPRDWRNEQFF. DNA of the CDR3: TGTGCCAGCAGCCCCCCCCGGGACTGGCGGAATGAGCAGTTCTTC. The chain has TRBV5-6 and TRBJ2-1; maybe TRBD2 (6 bases). Between the trimmed V and J ends, which lost 4 bases and 7 bases, there was a span of 18 bases. This CDR3 spans 15 amino acids. Germline assignment: CDR1 SGHDT and CDR2 YYEEEE. Drawing the rest from reference TRBV5-6 and TRBJ2-1, the complete variable domain is DAGVTQSPTHLIKTRGQQVTLRCSPKSGHDTVSWYQQALGQGPQFIFQYYEEEERQRGNFPDRFSGHQFPNYSSELNVNALLLGDSALYLCASSPPRDWRNEQFFGPGTRLTVL.

This clonotype was seen ten or more times. This sequence may be a read error, since a much larger clone differs from it by one base. This sequence joins TRBV7-2 and TRBJ2-1, with 13 bases fitting TRBD2. The germline CDR1 and CDR2 sequences are SGHTA and FQGNSA. The CDR3 is 14 amino acids. V was clipped by 5 bases and J by 8 bases; unmatched bases: 3. CDR3 sequence: CASSLGLAGHEQFF. In DNA form, the CDR3 reads TGTGCCAGCAGCCTGGGACTAGCGGGGCATGAGCAGTTCTTC.

This chain connects TRBV6-5 to TRBJ1-6, with a possible D match to TRBD1 (6 bases). V shed 0 bases and J shed 9 bases, with 15 bases lying between them. The germline CDR1 and CDR2 sequences are MNHEY and SVGAGI. CDR3 length equals 16 residues. CDR3 nucleotide sequence: TGTGCCAGCAGTTACTCGAGCACAGGGATCTCTTCACCCCTCCACTTT. Translation gives CASSYSSTGISSPLHF.

The chain has TRBV19 and TRBJ2-5; 7 bases line up with TRBD1. Germline assignment: CDR1 LNHDA and CDR2 SQIVND (reference sequence). This CDR3 has 14 residues. Trimming cost V 4 bases and J 7 bases; bases outside gene matches: 9. CDR3 in amino acids: CASSKPGGLGTQYF. In DNA, the CDR3 is TGTGCCAGTAGTAAACCAGGGGGTCTTGGGACCCAGTACTTC.

CDR3 region: CASSQDIANTEAFF. In DNA form, the CDR3 reads TGCGCCAGCAGCCAAGATATAGCCAACACTGAAGCTTTCTTT. The rearrangement joins TRBV4-1 to TRBJ1-1; D not certain. Germline CDR1 reads MGHRA; CDR2 reads YSYEKL. The CDR3 runs 14 residues. The V end was cut by 0 bases, the J end by 2 bases, with 7 bases between.

This chain connects TRBV20-1 to TRBJ2-5; 8 bases align to TRBD2. This CDR3 has 16 amino acids. Germline loops: CDR1 DFQATT, CDR2 SNEGSKA (reference sequence). V lost 5 bases, J lost 1 base, and 12 bases stayed unmatched. The CDR3 DNA sequence: TGCAGTGCTGGATTCCTTAGCGGGGCTGCCCAAGAGACCCAGTACTTC. Translated, it gives CSAGFLSGAAQETQYF.

The chain joins TRBV20-1 to TRBJ2-1, with 9 bases lining up with TRBD2. This CDR3 is 15 amino acids long. Looked up from germline, CDR1 is DFQATT and CDR2 is SNEGSKA (reference sequence). Losses at the gene ends were 0 bases for V and 8 bases for J; bases not matched to a gene: 8. DNA of the CDR3: TGCAGTGCTAGAGATCGACTAGCGGCTAGACATGAGCAGTTCTTC. Translation: CSARDRLAARHEQFF.

This clonotype came up a few times. The V gene is TRBV5-6, the J gene TRBJ2-7; D might be TRBD1 or TRBD2, each matching 5 bases. The V end lost 4 bases, the J end lost 6 bases, and 11 bases lay between the germline ends. From germline, CDR1 is SGHDT and CDR2 YYEEEE. CDR3 length: 12 amino acids. This chain's CDR3 is CASSKGRSEQYV. The DNA for the CDR3 is TGTGCCAGCAGCAAGGGACGCAGCGAGCAGTACGTC.

This clonotype was observed many times. This chain connects TRBV7-2 to TRBJ1-1; maybe TRBD1 (6 bases). Germline-derived CDR1 and CDR2 are SGHTA and FQGNSA. Deletions cut 0 bases from V and 2 bases from J, with 7 bases between. There are 14 residues in the CDR3. DNA for the CDR3: TGTGCCAGCAGCTTAGCGGACAGCAACACTGAAGCTTTCTTT. As protein: CASSLADSNTEAFF.

The rearrangement links TRBV7-9 to TRBJ2-7, with TRBD1 matching 7 bases. CDR3 length: 15 residues. The trim removed 4 bases at V and 2 bases at J, leaving 8 bases unmatched. Looked up from germline, CDR1 is SEHNR and CDR2 is FQNEAQ (reference sequence). The CDR3 protein is CASSSTGTATYEQYF. CDR3 sequence (DNA): TGTGCCAGCAGCTCGACCGGGACAGCCACCTACGAGCAGTACTTC.

V gene TRBV11-3 combines with J gene TRBJ2-1; a possible D gene is TRBD2 (5 bases). Looked up from germline, CDR1 is SGHNT and CDR2 is YENEEA. Trimming left V 0 bases short and J 9 bases short, with 15 bases between. The CDR3 loop spans 15 amino acids. The CDR3 DNA reads as TGTGCCAGCAGCTTAGAAAGCGGTGTACACGGTGAGCAGTTCTTC. Translated: CASSLESGVHGEQFF.

On this clonotype: Given a much more abundant clone one base away, this may be a read error. The CDR3 protein is CASSPPSGAYNAQFF. In DNA, the CDR3 is TGTGCCAGCTCACCACCTAGCGGGGCCTACAATGCGCAGTTCTTC. The chain links TRBV18 to TRBJ2-1, with 8 bases that match TRBD2. Germline V CDR1 and CDR2: KGHSH, LQKENI. This CDR3 has 15 amino acids.

The V gene is TRBV9, the J gene TRBJ1-2; the match to TRBD1 covers 8 bases. This CDR3 region has 14 residues. V was pared by 3 bases and J by 8 bases, with 9 bases of the junction left unmatched. CDR1 SGDLS and CDR2 YYNGEE come from the germline V gene. The CDR3, as DNA: TGTGCCAGCAGCGAGGAGACAGGGGCTATGGGCTACACCTTC. This translates into CASSEETGAMGYTF.

The chain carries TRBV5-1 and TRBJ2-1; 10 bases line up with TRBD2. Looked up from germline, CDR1 is SGHRS and CDR2 is YFSETQ. The CDR3 consists of 15 residues. The trim removed 2 bases at V and 8 bases at J, leaving 7 bases unmatched. The CDR3: CASSLSGGAPDEQFF. CDR3 bases: TGCGCCAGCAGCTTAAGCGGGGGGGCCCCAGATGAGCAGTTCTTC.

This clonotype was seen once. The rearrangement uses TRBV20-1 and TRBJ2-7, with TRBD1 matching 7 bases. The ends lost 5 bases at V and 6 bases at J; junction bases unmatched: 13. CDR1 is DFQATT, CDR2 SNEGSKA, per germline (reference sequence). This CDR3 region has 14 residues. Here the CDR3 DNA reads TGCAGTGCTCCAAGACTGGACAGGTTCGTCGAGCAGTACTTC. It codes for CSAPRLDRFVEQYF.

This chain joins TRBV14 and TRBJ2-1, with D perhaps TRBD2 (7 bases). V was clipped by 2 bases and J by 4 bases, with 12 bases between them. This CDR3 region has 15 residues. Germline values: CDR1 SGHDN, CDR2 FVKESK. The CDR3 spells CASSQLGGAYNEQFF. CDR3 bases: TGTGCCAGCAGCCAATTGGGGGGGGCGTACAATGAGCAGTTCTTC.

This chain links TRBV6-2 or TRBV6-3 with TRBJ2-7; D not certain. V shed 2 bases and J shed 2 bases, with 16 bases lying between them. The CDR3 has 16 amino acids. CDR1 MNHEY and CDR2 SVGEGT come from the germline V gene. The CDR3 region is CASSYPPDRIAYEQYV. DNA for the CDR3: TGTGCCAGCAGTTACCCCCCGGATCGAATAGCCTACGAGCAGTACGTC.

The CDR3 loop is CASSFDRRNTGELFF. CDR3 DNA: TGTGCCAGCAGCTTTGACAGGAGGAACACCGGGGAGCTGTTTTTT. This chain uses TRBV5-6 with TRBJ2-2, with a tentative D call TRBD1 (6 bases). V shed 2 bases and J shed 1 base, with 9 bases lying between them. This CDR3 is built from 15 residues. Germline CDR1 is SGHDT and CDR2 is YYEEEE.

The chain carries TRBV6-1 and TRBJ1-1, with D tentatively TRBD1 (5 bases). Looked up from germline, CDR1 is MNHNS and CDR2 is SASEGT. Trimming took off 5 bases at V and 0 bases at J, with 10 bases between the two ends. The CDR3 sequence is 14 residues long. CDR3 sequence: CASSQQGVNTEAFF. Written as DNA, the CDR3 is TGTGCCAGCAGTCAGCAGGGCGTGAACACTGAAGCTTTCTTT.

This clonotype was detected ten times or more. The chain carries TRBV7-9 and TRBJ2-7; 8 nucleotides match TRBD1. Trimming at V came to 7 bases and at J to 7 bases, leaving 15 bases not matched to a gene. Germline V CDR1 and CDR2: SEHNR, FQNEAQ (reference sequence). This CDR3 has 15 amino acids. This chain's CDR3 is CASTYPGQGLEEQYF. The CDR3 DNA reads as TGTGCCAGCACCTACCCAGGACAGGGTTTGGAGGAGCAGTACTTC.

This clonotype was counted only a few times. The V call is TRBV6-2 or TRBV6-3, the J call TRBJ2-3, with TRBD1 matching over 8 bases. In germline, CDR1 is MNHEY, CDR2 SVGEGT. This CDR3 region has 17 residues. Trimming took 3 bases from V and 0 from J; bases not matched to a gene: 8. The CDR3 reads CASSYIPQGASTDTQYF. The CDR3 coding sequence is TGTGCCAGCAGTTATATACCTCAGGGGGCTAGCACAGATACGCAGTATTTT.

This rearrangement joins TRBV6-5 to TRBJ2-2; D remains unclear. Trimming pared 0 bases from V and 8 bases from J, leaving 7 bases between. Germline CDR1 is MNHEY and CDR2 is SVGAGI. This CDR3 is built from 13 residues. In DNA, the CDR3 is TGTGCCAGCAGTTACTCAATCCGGGGGGAGCTGTTTTTT. As protein: CASSYSIRGELFF.

This clonotype was recorded a few times. This chain links TRBV20-1 with TRBJ2-5; D not certain. CDR3 length: 13 residues. Germline V gene sequence: CDR1 DFQATT, CDR2 SNEGSKA (reference sequence). Trimming pared 0 bases from V and 1 base from J, leaving 6 bases between. CDR3 residues: CSARDQAQETQYF. The CDR3 DNA sequence: TGCAGTGCTAGAGACCAGGCCCAAGAGACCCAGTACTTC.

This sequence joins TRBV6-1 and TRBJ1-1; 7 bases map to TRBD1. The V segment lost 6 bases and the J segment 4 bases; nucleotides outside the gene matches: 8. CDR1 is MNHNS and CDR2 is SASEGT in the germline V gene. The CDR3 has 14 residues. The CDR3 here is CASRARTGITEAFF. The CDR3 DNA reads TGTGCCAGCAGAGCGAGGACAGGTATCACTGAAGCTTTCTTT.

The V and J genes are TRBV28 and TRBJ1-5; D unresolved. Germline V lookup: CDR1 MDHEN, CDR2 SYDVKM. CDR3 length: 15 residues. V lost 2 bases and J lost 0, with 8 bases in between. CDR3 amino acids: CASSLARSSNQPQHF. As DNA, the CDR3 is TGTGCCAGCAGTTTAGCGAGATCTAGCAATCAGCCCCAGCATTTT.

The rearrangement links TRBV2 to TRBJ2-1; 7 bases fit TRBD2. The CDR3 loop spans 14 amino acids. Germline CDR1 is SNHLY and CDR2 is FYNNEI. With V trimmed by 6 bases and J by 6 bases, 8 bases remained unmatched. In DNA form, the CDR3 reads TGTGCCAGCAGCGGACTAGGTTCATCCAATGAGCAGTTCTTC. Protein sequence: CASSGLGSSNEQFF.

This clonotype turned up a few times. The chain carries TRBV7-9 and TRBJ2-1, with D tentatively TRBD1 (6 bases). The CDR3 contains 13 residues. Trimming removed 1 base at V and 9 bases at J, with 10 bases between. In germline, CDR1 is SEHNR, CDR2 FQNEAQ (reference sequence). The CDR3 loop reads CASSLGTVGEQFF. The CDR3 DNA sequence: TGTGCCAGCAGCTTAGGGACAGTTGGTGAGCAGTTCTTC.

This clonotype came up many times. The V gene is TRBV7-6, the J gene TRBJ1-2; D not certain. Germline CDR1 is SGHVS and CDR2 is FNYEAQ. The V and J ends lost 1 base and 8 bases respectively, with 14 bases between them. The CDR3 covers 14 residues. CDR3 sequence reads: CASSLGAMNGGYTF. CDR3 DNA: TGTGCCAGCAGCTTAGGGGCGATGAATGGAGGCTACACCTTC.